This T cell receptor (beta chain) was profiled in a study of control samples from healthy donors and cancer patients. The V gene's germline CDR1 is MNHNS and CDR2 SASEGT. The CDR3 length is 16 residues. V dropped 4 bases and J dropped 5; count of bases not matched to a gene: 8. Repertoires were generated with immunoSEQ multiplex PCR, while TCRdb's copy carries only in-frame clones and drops some. Among approximately 110,000 clones listed, 83% were seen once. This clonotype originated in a woman aged 50 to 60 in good health. This rearrangement joins TRBV6-1 to TRBJ2-1; 10 positions agree with TRBD2. Sequences were obtained from blood. The CDR3 region is CASSVRGLARDNEQFF. CDR3 nucleotides: TGTGCCAGCAGTGTGCGGGGACTAGCGAGAGACAATGAGCAGTTCTTC.